A selection of T cell receptor beta chains follows, all from one sample in a study of blood T cell repertoires in COVID-19. The assay was immunoSEQ multiplex PCR, and TCRdb's table has in-frame clones only and misses some. This sample has roughly 320,000 clones; approximately 84% occur once, and the top ten carry about 4%. Sequencing used PBMCs or T cells enriched from blood (not recorded which). These receptors were obtained from a man aged 25-45 years who had recovered from COVID-19. Each CDR3 is given with its conserved first and last residue. The order of the fields is D gene, J gene, V gene, CDR3 length, clone size, CDR3 protein, CDR3 DNA. D genes are given only for firm matches. Only some rows state a clone size, as once, few, many or a class for expanded clones.

>TRBD1|TRBJ2-7|TRBV19|15|few
CASSISQGWGYEQYF
TGTGCCAGTAGTATCTCACAGGGGTGGGGGTACGAGCAGTACTTC
>.|TRBJ1-1|TRBV3-1/TRBV3-2|14|.
CASSQAGEGAEAFF
TGTGCCAGCAGCCAAGCGGGAGAAGGGGCTGAAGCTTTCTTT
>.|TRBJ1-2|TRBV21-1|16|.
CASSKVARGHHYGYTF
TGTGCCAGCAGCAAAGTTGCAAGGGGGCATCACTATGGCTACACCTTC
>.|TRBJ1-2|TRBV28|17|.
CASRSDPTGPPNYGYTF
TGTGCCAGCAGATCCGACCCCACAGGGCCCCCTAACTATGGCTACACCTTC
>.|TRBJ2-7|TRBV6-5|15|.
CASIGGHSGSYEQYF
TGTGCCAGCATCGGGGGGCACTCAGGAAGCTACGAGCAGTACTTC
>TRBD1|TRBJ1-5|TRBV27|15|.
CASSGDQGAGQPQHF
TGTGCCAGCAGCGGGGACCAGGGGGCGGGTCAGCCCCAGCATTTT
>.|TRBJ2-3|TRBV7-6|13|once
CASSLGAPDTQYF
TGTGCCAGCAGCTTAGGCGCCCCAGATACGCAGTATTTT
>.|TRBJ1-2|TRBV19|13|.
CASSIPGDYGYTF
TGTGCCAGTAGTATACCAGGGGACTATGGCTACACCTTC
>TRBD2|TRBJ2-7|TRBV27|13|.
CASSPGLAGEQYF
TGTGCCAGCAGCCCCGGACTAGCAGGGGAGCAGTACTTC
>.|TRBJ2-5|TRBV5-1|19|.
CASSFGISRSMRQVETQYF
TGCGCCAGCAGCTTCGGTATATCCCGGAGTATGCGCCAAGTAGAGACCCAGTACTTC
>.|TRBJ2-3|TRBV30|12|.
CAWSLSTDTQYF
TGTGCCTGGAGTCTTAGCACAGATACGCAGTATTTT
>TRBD1|TRBJ1-1|TRBV5-1|12|.
CASSSQGAEAFF
TGCGCCAGCAGCTCCCAGGGGGCTGAAGCTTTCTTT
>TRBD2|TRBJ2-2|TRBV18|15|.
CASSPGGGNTGELFF
TGTGCCAGCTCACCAGGCGGGGGTAACACCGGGGAGCTGTTTTTT
>TRBD1|TRBJ1-4|TRBV27|18|.
CASSLGTGTIATNEKLFF
TGTGCCAGCAGTTTAGGGACAGGGACCATTGCAACTAATGAAAAACTGTTTTTT
>TRBD1|TRBJ2-3|TRBV18|14|once
CASSPTGSTDTQYF
TGTGCCAGCTCACCGACAGGGAGCACAGATACGCAGTATTTT
>.|TRBJ1-5|TRBV12-5|14|.
CASGLSGRPQPQHF
TGTGCTAGTGGTTTGTCAGGGAGGCCTCAGCCCCAGCATTTT
>TRBD1|TRBJ1-2|TRBV14|15|.
CASSHDRQGLYGYTF
TGTGCCAGCAGCCATGACCGACAGGGGCTCTATGGCTACACCTTC
>.|TRBJ1-2|TRBV4-1|14|.
CASSHASGGQGYTF
TGCGCCAGCAGCCACGCCTCCGGGGGGCAGGGCTACACCTTC
>.|TRBJ2-2|TRBV4-1|15|once
CASSQAETSTGELFF
TGCGCCAGCAGCCAAGCAGAGACTTCCACCGGGGAGCTGTTTTTT
>.|TRBJ1-2|TRBV19|15|few
CASSIPGGVLRGYTF
TGTGCCAGTAGTATCCCGGGGGGAGTATTGCGGGGCTACACCTTC
>TRBD1|TRBJ2-1|TRBV19|13|once
CASSTYRGSEQFF
TGTGCCAGTAGTACCTACAGGGGAAGTGAGCAGTTCTTC
>.|TRBJ2-3|TRBV5-1|16|.
CASSLVVGLATDTQYF
TGCGCCAGCAGCTTGGTGGTCGGGCTAGCGACAGATACGCAGTATTTT
>TRBD1|TRBJ2-5|TRBV5-1|16|few
CASSLSGQGSQETQYF
TGCGCCAGCAGCTTGTCGGGACAGGGGAGCCAAGAGACCCAGTACTTC
>.|TRBJ1-6|TRBV7-9|17|.
CASSWVGGDGYNSPLHF
TGTGCCAGCAGCTGGGTAGGGGGGGATGGGTATAATTCACCCCTCCACTTT
>.|TRBJ1-1|TRBV5-1|16|.
CASSLRHLSGNTEAFF
TGCGCCAGCAGCTTGCGACACCTAAGCGGGAACACTGAAGCTTTCTTT
>.|TRBJ2-7|TRBV27|14|.
CASSLFQGTYEQYF
TGTGCCAGCAGTTTATTCCAGGGGACCTACGAGCAGTACTTC
>TRBD1|TRBJ2-3|TRBV6-5|15|.
CASSLGQGGADTQYF
TGTGCCAGCAGTTTAGGACAGGGAGGAGCAGATACGCAGTATTTT
>TRBD2|TRBJ2-7|TRBV27|16|once
CASGGLAGAPSYEQYF
TGTGCCAGCGGCGGACTAGCGGGGGCCCCCTCCTACGAGCAGTACTTC